What follows describes a single TCR beta chain. Its cognate antigen is unknown. Germline assignment: CDR1 SGHVS and CDR2 FQNEAQ. The CDR3 extends over 15 amino acids. V shed 5 bases and J shed 0 bases, with 13 bases lying between them. The repertoire was sequenced with immunoSEQ multiplex PCR; TCRdb's copy has only in-frame clones and lacks some. The sample yields 1,200 or so clones, approximately 67% seen once. The source of the sample is a study of high-grade serous ovarian cancer treatment subgroups. Points from the study as a whole: TCR clonal relatedness correlated positively with neoantigen level. Different patients shared almost no repertoire; same-patient tumors shared 0.11 to 0.79. CDR1 and CDR2 were left unanalyzed; analyses focused on CDR3.

Tumor samples were taken before definitive surgery or chemotherapy. The chain carries TRBV7-8 and TRBJ1-1, with D tentatively TRBD1 (6 bases). Sequencing was carried out using tumor tissue. The receptor was derived from a human donor with high-grade serous ovarian cancer. The CDR3 region has the DNA TGTGCCAGCAGCGTAGGGGGGACATTGAACACTGAAGCTTTCTTT. Its protein is CASSVGGTLNTEAFF.